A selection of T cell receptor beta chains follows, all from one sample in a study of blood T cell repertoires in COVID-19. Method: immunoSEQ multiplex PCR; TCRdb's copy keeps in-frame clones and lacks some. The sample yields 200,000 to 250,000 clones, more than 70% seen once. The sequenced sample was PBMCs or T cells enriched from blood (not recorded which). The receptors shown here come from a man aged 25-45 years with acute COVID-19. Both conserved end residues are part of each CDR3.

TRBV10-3,CAISESRQGEQYF
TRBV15,CATSTGITEAFF
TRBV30,CAWTRLAGGTDTQYF
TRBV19,CASSIVRSQAFF
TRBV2,CASSVGAGVRETQYF
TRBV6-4,CASSDSSGVNEQFF
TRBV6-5,CASSYFSTANTGELFF
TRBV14,CASSTQRGGAHYEQYF
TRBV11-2,CASSLAGQANQPQHF
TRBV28,CASRETGKAFF
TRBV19,CASSRDRAVEGNQPQHF
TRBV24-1,CATSDPAGDNVRTQYF
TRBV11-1,CASSLAPGLHYGYTF
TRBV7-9,CAARGFGNTIYF
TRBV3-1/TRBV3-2,CASSHLGELNTEAFF
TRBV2,CASHGQGAPRNQPQHF
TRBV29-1,CSVEVTGALNTEAFF
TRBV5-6,CASTPTGGDYGYTF
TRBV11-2,CASSPQDKHGYTF
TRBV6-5,CASRPTSGGFYEQYF
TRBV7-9,CASSPGTAVHGYTF
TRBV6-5,CASSYAPPAGGVEQYF
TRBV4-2,CASSQQTKDTQYF
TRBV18,CASSTVGGRETQYF
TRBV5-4,CASSPGGLAGDGQYF
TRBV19,CASSTGHFAYEQYF
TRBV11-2,CASSLDLVGGYTF
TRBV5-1,CASSLGSGKETQYF
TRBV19,CASRTGAEAFF
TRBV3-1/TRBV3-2,CASSQAMREAFF
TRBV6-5,CASSYAGQGDQPQHF
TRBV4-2,CASSQDYGSSYNEQFF
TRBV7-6,CASGGVDYNEQFF
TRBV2,CASGGQGGNQPQHF
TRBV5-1,CASSLLADTYEQYF
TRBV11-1,CASSGRGSPLHF
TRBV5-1,CASSTSGSSQETQYF
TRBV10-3,CAIRRGSTDTQYF
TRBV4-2,CASSQDQLGSSYNEQFF
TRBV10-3,CAIMAGGPGDEQYF
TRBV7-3,CASSPRQVPYNEQFF
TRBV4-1,CASSQGPRLADTQYF
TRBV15,CATSTDRSTVFRIYTF
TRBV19,CASRDRIGYTF